The T cell receptor (beta chain) described here comes from a study of graft-versus-host responses after intestinal transplantation. Overall study: For around 3 years after anti-thymocyte globulin induction, all recipients took tacrolimus and steroids.

Study-level findings and limits: Peak levels of circulating GvH clones tracked with early post-transplant HvG declines.

Only in-frame clones appear in the TCRdb table, and some are missing; sequencing was by immunoSEQ multiplex PCR. This table has 13,000 to 15,000 clones, around 94% appearing once. Germline V gene data show CDR1 as MNHEY and CDR2 as SMNVEV (reference sequence). This CDR3 comprises 17 residues. Trimming took off 6 bases at V and 2 bases at J, with 21 bases between the two ends. In the case of this clone: No antigen is known for it.

The TCR was taken from a human patient who received an intestinal transplant, so some T cells may come from the graft donor. Sample: PBMCs, taken 9 days after transplant. V is TRBV27 and J is TRBJ2-3; the D is unclear. The CDR3 bases are TGTGCCAGCAGAAACACTCACCGTCACGGACCCACAGATACGCAGTATTTT. Its translation: CASRNTHRHGPTDTQYF.